The 31 T cell receptor beta chains listed next were all sequenced from one sample in a study of blood T cell repertoires in COVID-19. Only in-frame clones appear in the TCRdb table, and some are missing; sequencing was by immunoSEQ multiplex PCR. This sample has about 110,000 clones, with about 70% found just once. Sequences were obtained from peripheral blood. The receptor source for this set is a human donor with acute or convalescent COVID-19. The donor label of this sample is uncertain.

The chain has TRBV5-1 and TRBJ2-5; TRBD2 might be the D (6 bases). The CDR3 consists of 15 residues. In germline, CDR1 is SGHRS, CDR2 YFSETQ. Trimming took off 4 bases at V and 2 bases at J, with 15 bases between the two ends. The CDR3 nucleotides are TGCGCCAGCAGCCAATACCTGGGGGGACAAGAGACCCAGTACTTC. The encoded protein is CASSQYLGGQETQYF. Filled out from reference TRBV5-1 and TRBJ2-5, the complete variable domain reads KAGVTQTPRYLIKTRGQQVTLSCSPISGHRSVSWYQQTPGQGLQFLFEYFSETQRNKGNFPGRFSGRQFSNSRSEMNVSTLELGDSALYLCASSQYLGGQETQYFGPGTRLLVL.

V and J are TRBV6-5 and TRBJ2-7, with a possible D match to TRBD1 (6 bases). Trimming removed 6 bases at V and 1 base at J, with 16 bases between. This CDR3 spans 15 amino acids. Germline V CDR1 and CDR2: MNHEY, SVGAGI. As DNA, the CDR3 is TGTGCCAGCAGGCCCGACAGGAGCCTATCCTACGAGCAGTACGTC. Protein product: CASRPDRSLSYEQYV.

The chain has TRBV4-1 and TRBJ1-4; possibly TRBD1 for D (5 bases). CDR1 MGHRA and CDR2 YSYEKL come from the germline V gene. The CDR3 extends over 17 amino acids. Deletions cut 0 bases from V and 3 bases from J, with 14 bases between. In nucleotides, the CDR3 is TGCGCCAGCAGCCAAGAGAGGAGGGGACGCTCTAATGAAAAACTGTTTTTT. It yields the protein CASSQERRGRSNEKLFF.

This clone has only a few counts. The chain combines TRBV18 with TRBJ2-3, with 12 bases fitting TRBD1. Unmatched junction bases numbered 6, after V lost 6 bases and J lost 2 bases. This CDR3 spans 16 amino acids. Per the germline V gene, CDR1 is KGHSH and CDR2 is LQKENI. The CDR3 nucleotides are TGTGCCAGCTCGTCGGGGACAGGGGGCATCACAGATACGCAGTATTTT. Its translation is CASSSGTGGITDTQYF.

V gene TRBV13 combines with J gene TRBJ1-5; 8 positions match TRBD1. V shed 0 bases and J 4 bases; nucleotides not matched to a gene: 8. CDR3 length equals 17 residues. Looked up from germline, CDR1 is PRHDT and CDR2 is FYEKMQ (reference sequence). The CDR3 nucleotides are TGTGCCAGCAGCTTAGGGGGCCAGGGGGCGCCGAATCAGCCCCAGCATTTT. Protein sequence: CASSLGGQGAPNQPQHF. Variable domain in full (rest from reference TRBV13 and TRBJ1-5): AAGVIQSPRHLIKEKRETATLKCYPIPRHDTVYWYQQGPGQDPQFLISFYEKMQSDKGSIPDRFSAQQFSDYHSELNMSSLELGDSALYFCASSLGGQGAPNQPQHFGDGTRLSIL.

This clone has just one count. This CDR3 reads CASSLVTGGAAGANVLTF. The CDR3 region has the DNA TGTGCCAGCAGCCTAGTGACAGGGGGCGCGGCGGGGGCCAACGTCCTGACTTTC. The chain employs TRBV5-5 and TRBJ2-6, with 10 bases lining up with TRBD1. The CDR3 is 18 residues long. Per the germline V gene, CDR1 is SGHKS and CDR2 is YYEKEE (reference sequence). The junction had 11 bases not matched to a gene; V was cut back by 4 bases and J by 4 bases. Looking up the rest from reference TRBV5-5 and TRBJ2-6 gives the full variable domain: DAGVTQSPTHLIKTRGQQVTLRCSPISGHKSVSWYQQVLGQGPQFIFQYYEKEERGRGNFPDRFSARQFPNYSSELNVNALLLGDSALYLCASSLVTGGAAGANVLTFGAGSRLTVL.

The rearrangement uses TRBV28 and TRBJ2-7; tentatively, D is TRBD2 (6 bases). V lost 3 bases and J lost 2, with 17 bases in between. The CDR3 extends over 16 amino acids. Germline CDR1 reads MDHEN; CDR2 reads SYDVKM. The chain's CDR3 is CASSLSLGTPAYEQYF. For the CDR3, the DNA is TGTGCCAGCAGTTTGTCTTTGGGGACTCCGGCCTACGAGCAGTACTTC.

This clone was counted only a few times. The CDR3 nucleotides read TGTGCCAGCAGCTTCGGGGGGAGGGAGACCCAGTACTTC. Encoded protein: CASSFGGRETQYF. V usage is TRBV5-5 and J usage is TRBJ2-5, with 7 positions matching TRBD2. The ends lost 2 bases at V and 5 bases at J; junction bases unmatched: 3. This CDR3 has 13 residues. Germline V gene sequence: CDR1 SGHKS, CDR2 YYEKEE (reference sequence).

The chain joins TRBV6-5 to TRBJ1-6; TRBD1 might be the D (5 bases). Trimming removed 9 bases from V and 7 bases from J, with 10 bases in between. The CDR3 loop spans 12 amino acids. Germline values: CDR1 MNHEY, CDR2 SVGAGI. CDR3 nucleotides: TGTGCCAGTACAGGCACCAATTCACCCCTCCACTTT. Its translation: CASTGTNSPLHF.

V usage is TRBV4-1 and J usage is TRBJ1-5; 8 bases match TRBD1. The CDR3 runs to 14 residues. V lost 4 bases, J lost 4 bases, and 3 bases stayed unmatched. Germline CDR1 is MGHRA and CDR2 is YSYEKL. The CDR3 spells CASSPWTGNQPQHF. Here the CDR3 DNA reads TGCGCCAGCAGCCCCTGGACAGGGAATCAGCCCCAGCATTTT.

This chain uses TRBV5-8 with TRBJ1-1, with no clear D. V lost 2 bases and J 8 bases, leaving 16 bases between the germline ends. CDR1 and CDR2 from the germline V gene are SGHTS and YDEGEE. The CDR3 consists of 14 residues. CDR3 sequence (DNA): TGTGCCAGCAGCTTTGGGCTCCCGGGAGGGGAAGCTTTCTTT. Protein: CASSFGLPGGEAFF.

The rearrangement joins TRBV25-1 to TRBJ1-2; D possibly corresponds to TRBD1 (6 bases). The CDR3 loop spans 15 amino acids. V was trimmed by 3 bases and J by 4 bases, leaving 15 bases between them. Germline V gene sequence: CDR1 MGHDK, CDR2 SYGVNS. CDR3 loop: CASSDATGPSYGYTF. The CDR3 DNA is TGTGCCAGCAGTGATGCGACAGGCCCTAGCTATGGCTACACCTTC.

The chain couples TRBV6-5 to TRBJ1-5; 8 nucleotides match TRBD1. Germline loops: CDR1 MNHEY, CDR2 SVGAGI. J lost 6 bases, V lost 7 bases, and 11 bases had no gene match. CDR3 size: 15 residues. CDR3 sequence: CASKYTTGGGQPQHF. CDR3 sequence (DNA): TGTGCCAGCAAGTATACTACAGGGGGGGGTCAGCCCCAGCATTTT.

This rearrangement joins TRBV5-1 to TRBJ2-3; the match to TRBD2 covers 8 bases. This CDR3 comprises 20 residues. Germline lookup yields CDR1 SGHRS and CDR2 YFSETQ. V gave up 3 bases and J gave up 1 base; unmatched junction bases: 19. The CDR3 DNA is TGCGCCAGCAGCTCGGCCGCTTTGATAGACTGGCGGGGGGGCACAGATACGCAGTATTTT. Protein: CASSSAALIDWRGGTDTQYF.

In this sample, this clone turned up a few times. The J gene is TRBJ1-6, the V gene TRBV5-1; D is ambiguous. Germline V gives CDR1 SGHRS, CDR2 YFSETQ. The CDR3 runs to 15 residues. Deletions cut 0 bases from V and 3 bases from J, with 7 bases between. The CDR3 nucleotides read TGCGCCAGCAGCTTGGGTAGACTCTATAATTCACCCCTCCACTTT. Translation gives CASSLGRLYNSPLHF.

V usage is TRBV7-9 and J usage is TRBJ1-1; unclear D gene. Trimming took off 4 bases at V and 5 bases at J, with 17 bases between the two ends. Germline CDR1 SEHNR, CDR2 FQNEAQ (reference sequence). This CDR3 has 15 residues. The CDR3 loop is CASSSWRSERTEAFF. The CDR3 DNA is TGTGCCAGCAGCTCTTGGAGGTCGGAGAGAACTGAAGCTTTCTTT. Variable domain in full (rest from reference TRBV7-9 and TRBJ1-1): DTGVSQNPRHKITKRGQNVTFRCDPISEHNRLYWYRQTLGQGPEFLTYFQNEAQLEKSRLLSDRFSAERPKGSFSTLEIQRTEQGDSAMYLCASSSWRSERTEAFFGQGTRLTVV.

This clone came up a few times. The chain joins TRBV6-5 to TRBJ1-1; D is unclear. V lost 10 bases, J lost 4 bases, and 19 bases lay in between. The CDR3 covers 14 residues. From germline, CDR1 is MNHEY and CDR2 SVGAGI. DNA for the CDR3: TGTGCCACCTACCCGCGGGGTAGTATCACTGAAGCTTTCTTT. Translated: CATYPRGSITEAFF.

The V and J genes are TRBV2 and TRBJ2-3; perhaps TRBD1 as D (5 bases). Germline lookup yields CDR1 SNHLY and CDR2 FYNNEI. This CDR3 comprises 15 residues. Trimming pared 2 bases from V and 14 bases from J, leaving 23 bases between. The CDR3 DNA reads as TGTGCCAGCAGTGAAATTAGGGGTAGCCCTAGGTACGGGTATTTT. It encodes CASSEIRGSPRYGYF.

The chain joins TRBV4-1 to TRBJ1-6; D remains ambiguous. CDR3 length equals 14 residues. The V end was cut by 0 bases, the J end by 14 bases, with 14 bases between. From germline, CDR1 is MGHRA and CDR2 YSYEKL. The CDR3 loop is CASSQDGVYGTLHF. The CDR3 DNA reads as TGCGCCAGCAGCCAAGACGGAGTATACGGAACCCTCCACTTT.

The V gene is TRBV2, the J gene TRBJ2-7, with 7 bases aligning to TRBD2. Germline loops: CDR1 SNHLY, CDR2 FYNNEI. V dropped 4 bases and J dropped 10; count of bases not matched to a gene: 4. This CDR3 is 11 amino acids long. The CDR3 sequence: CASSGGGPQYV. The CDR3 DNA is TGTGCCAGCAGTGGCGGGGGACCCCAGTACGTC.

V gene TRBV4-1 combines with J gene TRBJ1-2; D gene uncertain. V gave up 3 bases and J gave up 0 bases, with 8 bases separating them. Germline V gene lookup returns CDR1 MGHRA and CDR2 YSYEKL. The CDR3 spans 14 residues. CDR3 coding DNA: TGCGCCAGCAGCCACCCCGGAGCTAACTATGGCTACACCTTC. It encodes CASSHPGANYGYTF.

The chain recombines TRBV9 with TRBJ2-2; tentatively, D is TRBD2 (5 bases). Germline V gene lookup returns CDR1 SGDLS and CDR2 YYNGEE. V was pared by 0 bases and J by 5 bases, with 14 bases between. This CDR3 region has 16 residues. The CDR3 protein is CASSVAGAGGTGELFF. The CDR3 bases are TGTGCCAGCAGCGTAGCGGGCGCCGGAGGTACCGGGGAGCTGTTTTTT.

The chain has TRBV7-6 and TRBJ1-2; no firm D call. V was cut by 1 base and J by 4 bases, with 10 bases left in between. This CDR3 comprises 14 residues. Germline lookup yields CDR1 SGHVS and CDR2 FNYEAQ. CDR3: CASSLDEAGYGYTF. In DNA form, the CDR3 reads TGTGCCAGCAGCTTAGATGAAGCTGGCTATGGCTACACCTTC.

The chain couples TRBV5-6 to TRBJ2-3; tentatively, D is TRBD2 (6 bases). The V gene lost 4 bases and the J gene lost 0 bases, with 15 bases spanning the gap. From germline, CDR1 is SGHDT and CDR2 YYEEEE. This CDR3 spans 16 amino acids. In DNA, the CDR3 is TGTGCCAGCAGCCTGACTAGTTGGGCTAGCACAGATACGCAGTATTTT. Residues: CASSLTSWASTDTQYF.

This chain connects TRBV6-5 to TRBJ1-5, with D possibly matching TRBD1 (5 bases). V was pared by 2 bases and J by 8 bases, with 16 bases between. The CDR3 sequence is 15 residues long. Germline lookup yields CDR1 MNHEY and CDR2 SVGAGI. The CDR3 sequence: CASSYRWTPHEPQHF. The DNA for the CDR3 is TGTGCCAGCAGTTACCGATGGACACCACATGAGCCCCAGCATTTT.

The chain combines TRBV5-8 with TRBJ1-2, with D maybe TRBD1 (6 bases). V lost 4 bases, J lost 6 bases, and 19 bases lay in between. This CDR3 spans 15 amino acids. Germline CDR1 reads SGHTS; CDR2 reads YDEGEE. As DNA, the CDR3 is TGTGCCAGCAGCCCTAACAGGGACCTCGGGGATGGCTACACCTTC. Its protein is CASSPNRDLGDGYTF.

The chain is built from TRBV9 and TRBJ1-2, with D possibly being TRBD1 (5 bases). Trimming removed 4 bases from V and 6 bases from J, with 16 bases in between. Germline V CDR1 and CDR2: SGDLS, YYNGEE. CDR3 length: 14 amino acids. CDR3 sequence: CASSPAGGVDGYTF. The CDR3 DNA is TGTGCCAGCAGCCCTGCCGGGGGGGTCGATGGCTACACCTTC.

This chain connects TRBV24-1 to TRBJ2-3; D not resolved. The CDR3 has 13 amino acids. CDR1 is KGHDR, CDR2 SFDVKD, per germline. The ends were cut back, 6 bases at V and 4 bases at J, with 10 bases in the middle. The CDR3 DNA is TGTGCCACCAGTAGCATCCCCCCAGATACGCAGTATTTT. Translation gives CATSSIPPDTQYF.

This sequence joins TRBV20-1 and TRBJ1-2; D gene ambiguous. The CDR3 is 14 amino acids. Per the germline V gene, CDR1 is DFQATT and CDR2 is SNEGSKA (reference sequence). Trimming removed 3 bases at V and 4 bases at J, with 15 bases between. CDR3 loop: CSASAGASLYGYTF. The CDR3 nucleotides read TGCAGTGCTAGTGCCGGAGCAAGCCTCTATGGCTACACCTTC.

The rearrangement links TRBV29-1 to TRBJ2-7; possibly TRBD1 for D (7 bases). This CDR3 has 14 amino acids. The V end was cut by 2 bases, the J end by 4 bases, with 15 bases between. Looked up from germline, CDR1 is SQVTM and CDR2 is ANQGSEA. CDR3 nucleotide sequence: TGCAGCGTTGAATTGCAGGGGGGAGAGTACGAGCAGTACTTC. Encoded protein: CSVELQGGEYEQYF.

The sample holds one count of this clone. V is TRBV9 and J is TRBJ1-2; the D gene is possibly TRBD1 (6 bases). Germline V gives CDR1 SGDLS, CDR2 YYNGEE. V shed 3 bases and J shed 1 base, with 10 bases lying between them. The CDR3 is 14 residues long. As DNA, the CDR3 is TGTGCCAGCAGCGCTACCAGGGGTAACTATGGCTACACCTTC. The encoded protein is CASSATRGNYGYTF.